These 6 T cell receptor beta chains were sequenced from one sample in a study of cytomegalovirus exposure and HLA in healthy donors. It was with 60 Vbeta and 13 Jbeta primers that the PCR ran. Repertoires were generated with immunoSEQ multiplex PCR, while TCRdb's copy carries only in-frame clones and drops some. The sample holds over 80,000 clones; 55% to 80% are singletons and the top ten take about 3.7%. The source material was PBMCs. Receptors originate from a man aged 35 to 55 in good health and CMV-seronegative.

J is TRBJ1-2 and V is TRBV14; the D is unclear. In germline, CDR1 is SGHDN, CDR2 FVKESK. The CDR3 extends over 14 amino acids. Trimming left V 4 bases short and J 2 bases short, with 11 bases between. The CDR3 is CASSPLGPNYGYTF. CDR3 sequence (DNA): TGTGCCAGCAGCCCCCTTGGGCCAAACTATGGCTACACCTTC.

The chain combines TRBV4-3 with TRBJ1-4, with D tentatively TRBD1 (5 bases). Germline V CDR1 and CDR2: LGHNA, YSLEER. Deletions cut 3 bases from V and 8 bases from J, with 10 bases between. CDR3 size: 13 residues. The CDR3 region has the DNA TGCGCCAGCAGCCAGAACAGGCGCGAAAAACTGTTTTTT. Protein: CASSQNRREKLFF.

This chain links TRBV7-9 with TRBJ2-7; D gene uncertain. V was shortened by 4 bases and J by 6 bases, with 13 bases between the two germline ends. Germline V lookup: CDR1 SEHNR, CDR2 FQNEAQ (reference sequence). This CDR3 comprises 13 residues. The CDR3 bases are TGTGCCAGCAGCTCGCGACTCCATGGCGAGCAGTACTTC. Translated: CASSSRLHGEQYF.

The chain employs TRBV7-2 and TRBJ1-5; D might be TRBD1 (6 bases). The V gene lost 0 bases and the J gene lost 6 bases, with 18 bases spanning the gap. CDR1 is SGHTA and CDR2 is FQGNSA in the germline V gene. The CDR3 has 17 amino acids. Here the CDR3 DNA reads TGTGCCAGCAGCTTAGCGGCCTCGGGACACTCCAGTCAGCCCCAGCATTTT. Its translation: CASSLAASGHSSQPQHF. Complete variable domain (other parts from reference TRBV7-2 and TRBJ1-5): GAGVSQSPSNKVTEKGKDVELRCDPISGHTALYWYRQSLGQGLEFLIYFQGNSAPDKSGLPSDRFSAERTGGSVSTLTIQRTQQEDSAVYLCASSLAASGHSSQPQHFGDGTRLSIL.

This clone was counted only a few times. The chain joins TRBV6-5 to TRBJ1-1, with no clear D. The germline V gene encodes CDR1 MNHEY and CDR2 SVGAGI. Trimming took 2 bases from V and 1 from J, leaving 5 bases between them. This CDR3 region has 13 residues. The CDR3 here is CASSYEANTEAFF. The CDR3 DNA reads TGTGCCAGCAGTTACGAGGCGAACACTGAAGCTTTCTTT.

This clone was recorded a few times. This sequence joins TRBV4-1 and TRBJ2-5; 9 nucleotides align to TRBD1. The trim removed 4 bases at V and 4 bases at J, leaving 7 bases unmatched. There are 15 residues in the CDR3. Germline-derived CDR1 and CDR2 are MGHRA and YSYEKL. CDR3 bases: TGCGCCAGCAGCCCCGGACAGGGGATCGGAGAGACCCAGTACTTC. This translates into CASSPGQGIGETQYF.